Listed below are T cell receptor beta chains from one sample, sequenced in a study of T cell responses to AZD1222 COVID-19 vaccine. Clones were sequenced by immunoSEQ multiplex PCR, and TCRdb holds only the in-frame ones, with some missing. The table shows some 140,000 clones, with 92% occurring only once. The sequencing here drew on peripheral blood, taken on day 0 of AZD1222 vaccination. The receptor source for this set is an adult in good health. Both conserved end residues are part of each CDR3.

V gene: TRBV29-1; CDR3 protein: CSADDGTGELFF
V gene: TRBV19; CDR3 protein: CASSIGWGETEAFF
V gene: TRBV25-1; CDR3 protein: CASRGDRDTGELFF
V gene: TRBV19; CDR3 protein: CASSMYSADTQYF
V gene: TRBV29-1; CDR3 protein: CSVGDRGLAGTQYF
V gene: TRBV5-1; CDR3 protein: CASSLQGSSYEQYF
V gene: TRBV12-3/TRBV12-4; CDR3 protein: CASSSLLYGYTF
V gene: TRBV18; CDR3 protein: CASSPGASSSGYTF
V gene: TRBV6-1; CDR3 protein: CASSEGVWRADTQYF
V gene: TRBV5-5; CDR3 protein: CASSLFSYNEQFF
V gene: TRBV18; CDR3 protein: CASSPLGTGFGNEQFF
V gene: TRBV10-3; CDR3 protein: CAISQTAGAPTNEKLFF
V gene: TRBV10-3; CDR3 protein: CAISESAATNEKLFF
V gene: TRBV4-3; CDR3 protein: CASSQVLEGTEAFF
V gene: TRBV6-5; CDR3 protein: CASRVGQRLNEKLFF
V gene: TRBV19; CDR3 protein: CASTWTGGRGELFF
V gene: TRBV30; CDR3 protein: CAWVGVGEKLFF
V gene: TRBV5-4; CDR3 protein: CASSLGGDYNEQFF
V gene: TRBV7-8; CDR3 protein: CASSPQGLAGSEQYF
V gene: TRBV9; CDR3 protein: CASMEGTGTSGTQYF
V gene: TRBV5-4; CDR3 protein: CASSLQLAGQYEQFF
V gene: TRBV6-2/TRBV6-3; CDR3 protein: CASSSPGIQETQYF
V gene: TRBV18; CDR3 protein: CASSPSTEAFF
V gene: TRBV19; CDR3 protein: CASSSPSAISYEQYF
V gene: TRBV7-2; CDR3 protein: CASTRHGQETQYF
V gene: TRBV6-4; CDR3 protein: CASSEGGDGDTQYF
V gene: TRBV7-2; CDR3 protein: CASSTGGNSPLHF
V gene: TRBV5-1; CDR3 protein: CASSREDSYEQYF
V gene: TRBV6-6; CDR3 protein: CASSYGPIGPQHF
V gene: TRBV5-4; CDR3 protein: CASSRNRGFTDTQYF
V gene: TRBV28; CDR3 protein: CASNPGGRTNEKLFF